The next 26 T cell receptor beta chains were all read from a single sample in a study of post-analysis software for immune sequencing data. Libraries were made from TCR beta cDNA, and they carried unique molecular identifiers. TCRdb independently ran MiXCR on the PCR reads; one entry per CDR3 protein. This table has hundreds of thousands of distinct CDR3 sequences, 55% to 60% appearing once. Study outcomes and limitations: TRBV5-6, TRBV5-1 and TRBV20-1 belonged to a set of roughly five TRBV segments that were more frequent in patients than controls.

Their recognized antigens are unknown. Sequenced sample: blood. The receptors stem from a girl aged 2-10 years with multiple sclerosis.

V usage is TRBV3-1 and J usage is TRBJ2-3, with a possible D match to TRBD2 (7 bases). The V and J ends lost 6 bases and 2 bases respectively, with 15 bases between them. The CDR3 is made up of 15 amino acids. CDR1 is LGHDT, CDR2 YNNKEL, per germline (reference sequence). CDR3 in DNA: TGTGCCAGCAGTCTCTTGCGGGGGCCCACAGATACGCAGTATTTT. Translated, it gives CASSLLRGPTDTQYF.

This chain connects TRBV29-1 to TRBJ1-6; possible D gene TRBD1, 6 bases. The V gene's germline CDR1 is SQVTM and CDR2 ANQGSEA. Deletions cut 6 bases from V and 16 bases from J, with 16 bases between. The CDR3 loop spans 11 amino acids. CDR3 DNA sequence: TGCAGCGTCGCTATGACAGGAAAACTCCACTTT. Protein sequence: CSVAMTGKLHF.

The V call is TRBV29-1, the J call TRBJ2-1; a possible D gene is TRBD1 (6 bases). Germline loops: CDR1 SQVTM, CDR2 ANQGSEA. CDR3 length: 13 residues. The V end was cut by 7 bases, the J end by 7 bases, with 17 bases between. CDR3 sequence (DNA): TGCAGCGCCCTTGGGACAACGGGGAATGAGCAGTTCTTC. It encodes CSALGTTGNEQFF.

The chain links TRBV7-3 to TRBJ2-3, with D possibly TRBD1 on 6 matching bases. Germline loops: CDR1 SGHTA, CDR2 FQGTGA. Trimming shortened V by 0 bases and J by 5 bases, and 18 bases separated the two germline ends. There are 17 residues in the CDR3. CDR3 sequence reads: CASSLTPRGSEGDTQYF. CDR3 nucleotide sequence: TGTGCCAGCAGCTTAACTCCGAGGGGGAGCGAGGGAGATACGCAGTATTTT.

The rearrangement joins TRBV14 to TRBJ2-1, with unresolved D. The CDR3 is made up of 13 amino acids. V was cut by 7 bases and J by 4 bases, with 11 bases left in between. Looked up from germline, CDR1 is SGHDN and CDR2 is FVKESK. The CDR3: CASKTYRYNEQFF. In DNA form, the CDR3 reads TGTGCCAGCAAAACATACCGTTACAATGAGCAGTTCTTC. Based on the CDR3 plus reference TRBV14 and TRBJ2-1, the full variable domain is EAGVTQFPSHSVIEKGQTVTLRCDPISGHDNLYWYRRVMGKEIKFLLHFVKESKQDESGMPNNRFLAERTGGTYSTLKVQPAELEDSGVYFCASKTYRYNEQFFGPGTRLTVL.

This chain links TRBV29-1 with TRBJ2-7; D may correspond to TRBD1 or TRBD2 (5 bases each). Trimming stripped 3 bases from V and 1 base from J, with 19 bases between. Germline CDR1 and CDR2: SQVTM and ANQGSEA. CDR3 length: 16 amino acids. This CDR3 is CSVDGNQGDGSYEQYF. CDR3 nucleotides: TGCAGCGTTGACGGGAATCAGGGCGATGGGTCCTACGAGCAGTACTTC.

This clonotype was counted once. The rearrangement uses TRBV10-3 and TRBJ1-2, with no clear D. Trimming removed 4 bases at V and 6 bases at J, with 12 bases between. In germline, CDR1 is ENHRY, CDR2 SYGVKD. The CDR3 covers 13 residues. CDR3 bases: TGTGCCATCAGTGTAGAACCTGCCGATGGCTACACCTTC. Amino acids: CAISVEPADGYTF.

The chain combines TRBV7-9 with TRBJ1-1; 7 positions agree with TRBD1. The V segment lost 6 bases and the J segment 2 bases; nucleotides outside the gene matches: 9. The CDR3 sequence is 15 residues long. Germline-derived CDR1 and CDR2 are SEHNR and FQNEAQ (reference sequence). The CDR3 is CASSSSRQGNTEAFF. The CDR3, as DNA: TGTGCCAGCAGTTCATCTCGACAGGGTAACACTGAAGCTTTCTTT.

The chain has TRBV3-1 and TRBJ1-4; TRBD1 is a possible D gene (5 bases). With 0 bases removed from V and 8 bases from J, the gap between germline ends came to 13 bases. The CDR3 sequence is 15 residues long. Germline CDR1 LGHDT, CDR2 YNNKEL (reference sequence). CDR3 amino acids: CASSQDGGRGEKLFF. CDR3 DNA: TGTGCCAGCAGCCAAGATGGAGGCCGGGGGGAAAAACTGTTTTTT.

This clonotype was detected only a few times. The CDR3 sequence: CSARGGQGANEQYF. The CDR3, as DNA: TGCAGTGCTAGGGGAGGACAGGGTGCCAACGAGCAGTACTTC. This chain uses TRBV20-1 with TRBJ2-7; 8 bases are a match to TRBD1. Germline lookup yields CDR1 DFQATT and CDR2 SNEGSKA (reference sequence). This CDR3 comprises 14 residues. V shed 3 bases and J 5 bases; nucleotides not matched to a gene: 9.

This chain uses TRBV10-3 with TRBJ1-2, with TRBD1 as a possible D gene (5 bases). CDR1 is ENHRY, CDR2 SYGVKD, per germline. The CDR3 loop spans 14 amino acids. The germline V and J ends were trimmed by 3 bases and 2 bases, with 10 bases remaining between them. CDR3 protein: CAISDPTANYGYTF. The CDR3 DNA reads as TGTGCCATCAGTGACCCGACAGCAAACTATGGCTACACCTTC.

This clonotype was seen a single time. This chain connects TRBV7-9 to TRBJ1-6; TRBD1 matches at 7 bases. J was trimmed by 7 bases and V by 5 bases; bases with no gene match: 5. CDR3 length: 14 residues. Germline V gene data show CDR1 as SEHNR and CDR2 as FQNEAQ (reference sequence). This CDR3 is CASSTDRDNSPLHF. The CDR3 DNA sequence: TGTGCCAGCAGCACCGACAGGGACAATTCACCCCTCCACTTT.

The chain employs TRBV7-8 and TRBJ2-4; the match to TRBD1 covers 7 bases. The end of the DNA aligns better with TRBJ2-7, so the J call may be wrong. This CDR3 comprises 14 residues. In germline, CDR1 is SGHVS, CDR2 FQNEAQ. The CDR3 reads CASSLATGSNEQYF. In nucleotides, the CDR3 is TGTGCCAGCAGCTTGGCGACAGGGAGCAACGAGCAGTACTTC.

Only a few counts were recorded for this clonotype. The chain uses TRBV27 and TRBJ2-3; the D gene could be TRBD1 or TRBD2 (5 bases each). This CDR3 region has 15 residues. The germline gives CDR1 MNHEY, CDR2 SMNVEV (reference sequence). V was trimmed by 5 bases and J by 3 bases, leaving 15 bases between them. CDR3 loop: CASSLTAEGTDTQYF. The CDR3 DNA reads as TGTGCCAGCAGTCTGACAGCAGAGGGAACAGATACGCAGTATTTT.

The chain couples TRBV29-1 to TRBJ2-7; 7 bases agree with TRBD1. Germline lookup yields CDR1 SQVTM and CDR2 ANQGSEA. The CDR3 consists of 13 residues. V lost 7 bases and J lost 1; bases outside the gene matches: 7. The CDR3 loop reads CSARQGKSYEQYF. DNA for the CDR3: TGCAGCGCCCGACAGGGAAAATCCTACGAGCAGTACTTC.

The V and J genes are TRBV4-2 and TRBJ1-2; tentatively, D is TRBD1 (5 bases). CDR1 LGHNA and CDR2 YNFKEQ come from the germline V gene. Trimming removed 0 bases from V and 3 bases from J, with 11 bases in between. The CDR3 consists of 15 residues. Here the CDR3 DNA reads TGTGCCAGCAGCCAAGATAGGGGCAGGGACTATGGCTACACCTTC. It encodes CASSQDRGRDYGYTF.

This clonotype was detected a few times. CDR3 protein: CASSLDPTSGFKPHLDTQYF. The CDR3, as DNA: TGCGCCAGCAGCTTGGATCCGACTAGCGGATTCAAACCCCATCTAGATACGCAGTATTTT. The chain links TRBV5-1 to TRBJ2-3, with 9 bases aligning to TRBD2. Per the germline V gene, CDR1 is SGHRS and CDR2 is YFSETQ. The CDR3 has 20 residues. V dropped 0 bases and J dropped 5; count of bases not matched to a gene: 19.

V and J are TRBV7-8 and TRBJ2-3; D is undetermined. V lost 5 bases, J lost 2 bases, and 11 bases lay in between. Germline CDR1 SGHVS, CDR2 FQNEAQ. The CDR3 length is 14 residues. CDR3 bases: TGTGCCAGCAGCATACTGGCGGCCACAGATACGCAGTATTTT. Translated: CASSILAATDTQYF.

The chain links TRBV5-1 to TRBJ2-2; the match to TRBD2 covers 15 bases. There are 17 residues in the CDR3. V was clipped by 4 bases and J by 6 bases; unmatched bases: 7. Looked up from germline, CDR1 is SGHRS and CDR2 is YFSETQ. CDR3 loop: CASSPGLAGGPAGELFF. The CDR3 DNA follows: TGCGCCAGCAGCCCCGGACTAGCGGGAGGGCCTGCCGGGGAGCTGTTTTTT.

This chain uses TRBV7-2 with TRBJ1-2; weak D call: TRBD1 (6 bases). V lost 9 bases to trimming and J lost 8 bases, with 13 bases between them. Germline V lookup: CDR1 SGHTA, CDR2 FQGNSA. The CDR3 sequence is 11 residues long. The CDR3 here is CARGAGIGYTF. The CDR3 nucleotides are TGTGCCAGGGGGGCAGGGATCGGCTACACCTTC.

The rearrangement joins TRBV7-8 to TRBJ2-1, with TRBD2 matching over 10 bases. CDR3 size: 18 residues. Germline lookup yields CDR1 SGHVS and CDR2 FQNEAQ. V was clipped by 2 bases and J by 3 bases; unmatched bases: 10. Here the CDR3 reads CASSLTQNSGGVYNEQFF. DNA of the CDR3: TGTGCCAGCAGCTTAACTCAGAACAGCGGGGGGGTCTACAATGAGCAGTTCTTC.

J is TRBJ2-1 and V is TRBV20-1; TRBD2 agrees at 14 bases. The CDR3 spans 16 residues. Trimming removed 6 bases from V and 5 bases from J; junction bases left unmatched: 9. Germline V gene lookup returns CDR1 DFQATT and CDR2 SNEGSKA (reference sequence). The CDR3 nucleotides are TGCAGTGCCAGTTCCGGGACTAGCGGGGGCCACAATGAGCAGTTCTTC. Its protein is CSASSGTSGGHNEQFF.

The chain joins TRBV12-3 or TRBV12-4 to TRBJ2-1; no reliable D call. CDR3 length: 14 amino acids. V was clipped by 1 base and J by 10 bases, with 14 bases between them. In DNA, the CDR3 is TGTGCCAGCAGTTTAGAGCCAACAAGGCGGGAGCAGTTCTTC. Its protein is CASSLEPTRREQFF.

The chain carries TRBV7-2 and TRBJ2-5; 7 nucleotides match TRBD1. The CDR3 is 15 residues long. Germline V lookup: CDR1 SGHTA, CDR2 FQGNSA. V shed 5 bases, J shed 1 base, and the junction held 7 bases outside the gene matches. The CDR3 DNA follows: TGTGCCAGCAGCCACAAGTGGGACAGCCAAGAGACCCAGTACTTC. The encoded protein is CASSHKWDSQETQYF. Complete variable domain (other parts from reference TRBV7-2 and TRBJ2-5): GAGVSQSPSNKVTEKGKDVELRCDPISGHTALYWYRQSLGQGLEFLIYFQGNSAPDKSGLPSDRFSAERTGGSVSTLTIQRTQQEDSAVYLCASSHKWDSQETQYFGPGTRLLVL.

J is TRBJ1-1 and V is TRBV14; D perhaps matches TRBD1 (6 bases). Trimming pared 2 bases from V and 6 bases from J, leaving 16 bases between. The germline gives CDR1 SGHDN, CDR2 FVKESK. This CDR3 comprises 15 residues. The CDR3 DNA reads TGTGCCAGCAGCCAATCCCTGGGGGCTATGGCTGAAGCTTTCTTT. Translation: CASSQSLGAMAEAFF. The complete variable domain, with remaining parts taken from reference TRBV14 and TRBJ1-1, reads EAGVTQFPSHSVIEKGQTVTLRCDPISGHDNLYWYRRVMGKEIKFLLHFVKESKQDESGMPNNRFLAERTGGTYSTLKVQPAELEDSGVYFCASSQSLGAMAEAFFGQGTRLTVV.

DNA for the CDR3: TGTGCCATCAGTGAGGGACAGGGGGGCGAGCAGTACTTC. Protein: CAISEGQGGEQYF. The rearrangement joins TRBV10-3 to TRBJ2-7, with 10 bases identical to TRBD1. Trimming took 2 bases from V and 6 from J; bases not matched to a gene: 1. Germline V gene data show CDR1 as ENHRY and CDR2 as SYGVKD. CDR3 size: 13 residues.